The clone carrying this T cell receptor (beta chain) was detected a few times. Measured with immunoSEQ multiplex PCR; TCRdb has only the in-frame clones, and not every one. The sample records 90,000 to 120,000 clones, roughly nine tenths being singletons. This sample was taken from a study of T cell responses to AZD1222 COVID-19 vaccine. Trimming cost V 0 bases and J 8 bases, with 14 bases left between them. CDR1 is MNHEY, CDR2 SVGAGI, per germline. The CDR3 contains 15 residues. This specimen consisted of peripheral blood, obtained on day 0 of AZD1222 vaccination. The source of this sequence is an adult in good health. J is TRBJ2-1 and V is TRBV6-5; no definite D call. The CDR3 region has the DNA TGTGCCAGCAGTTACTCGTACGGGTACTCGGATGAGCAGTTCTTC. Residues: CASSYSYGYSDEQFF.